This T cell receptor (beta chain) originates from a study of T-cell reconstitution after alpha-beta-depleted transplantation in children. For TCRbeta, the library was prepared with unique molecular identifiers. TCRdb redid the calling of the PCR reads with MiXCR, one entry per CDR3 protein. This sample yields tens of thousands of distinct CDR3 sequences, of which 35% to 55% are seen a single time; more than 95% belongs to the top ten. This CDR3 comprises 13 residues. Unmatched junction bases numbered 6, after V lost 11 bases and J lost 2 bases. CDR1 is WSHSY and CDR2 is SAAADI in the germline V gene. This clonotype was recorded a few times.

Sequencing was performed on PBMCs, mostly from graft donor cells, taken 360 days after TCRalphabeta/CD19-depleted stem cell transplant. The source is a male patient younger than 18 who had a stem cell transplant for acute lymphoblastic leukemia, so the T cells may come from the graft donor. The chain uses TRBV10-2 and TRBJ2-3, with 8 bases lining up with TRBD1. The CDR3 DNA reads TGCGCCGGGTCCAGGGGGCTCACAGATACGCAGTATTTT. Protein sequence: CAGSRGLTDTQYF.